These 20 T cell receptor beta chains originate from one sample sequenced in a study of cytomegalovirus exposure and HLA in healthy donors. PCR involved 60 Vbeta and 13 Jbeta primers. The protocol was immunoSEQ multiplex PCR, while the TCRdb copy is restricted to in-frame clones and leaves out a portion. The sample includes about 88,000 clones, 55% to 75% of them seen just once. The sequencing sample was made of PBMCs. The receptor set was obtained from a man in his forties or fifties in good health and CMV-seronegative.

The CDR3 DNA reads TGTGCCAGCAGTGTAGCGGGGGGCACAGATACGCAGTATTTT. Its protein is CASSVAGGTDTQYF. The chain links TRBV6-4 to TRBJ2-3, with 9 bases that match TRBD2. Germline CDR1 is MRHNA and CDR2 is SNTAGT. The CDR3 has 14 residues. The ends lost 4 bases at V and 1 base at J; junction bases unmatched: 0.

This clone was detected only a few times. This chain links TRBV5-5 with TRBJ1-1; no clear D gene. Germline lookup yields CDR1 SGHKS and CDR2 YYEKEE (reference sequence). This CDR3 region has 13 residues. Trimming shortened V by 0 bases and J by 4 bases, and 7 bases separated the two germline ends. The CDR3 spells CASSLVGATEAFF. CDR3 DNA sequence: TGTGCCAGCAGCTTGGTAGGAGCCACTGAAGCTTTCTTT.

This clone was counted between two and nine times. The chain joins TRBV5-1 to TRBJ2-5; 9 bases are shared with TRBD2. Looked up from germline, CDR1 is SGHRS and CDR2 is YFSETQ. The CDR3 extends over 15 amino acids. The ends lost 7 bases at V and 1 base at J; junction bases unmatched: 8. This chain's CDR3 is CASPRLAEGQETQYF. In DNA, the CDR3 is TGCGCCAGCCCGCGACTAGCGGAGGGCCAAGAGACCCAGTACTTC.

The CDR3 reads CASSPGGRNNEQFF. The CDR3 DNA follows: TGCGCCAGCAGCCCCGGCGGGCGGAACAATGAGCAGTTCTTC. The V gene is TRBV5-1, the J gene TRBJ2-1; TRBD2 might be the D (5 bases). The CDR3 is made up of 14 amino acids. V was pared by 4 bases and J by 5 bases, with 13 bases between. Germline CDR1 is SGHRS and CDR2 is YFSETQ.

This chain connects TRBV5-6 to TRBJ1-4; tentative D call: TRBD1 (6 bases). This CDR3 comprises 14 residues. The germline V and J ends were trimmed by 6 bases and 4 bases, with 13 bases remaining between them. CDR1 and CDR2 from the germline V gene are SGHDT and YYEEEE. CDR3 amino acids: CASTAWTVNEKLFF. The CDR3 coding sequence is TGTGCCAGCACCGCTTGGACAGTTAATGAAAAACTGTTTTTT.

V usage is TRBV4-1 and J usage is TRBJ1-2; D is perhaps TRBD1 (6 bases). Germline CDR1 and CDR2: MGHRA and YSYEKL. This CDR3 spans 13 amino acids. V lost 1 base and J lost 7, with 10 bases in between. The CDR3 spells CASSQVGAGGYTF. Here the CDR3 DNA reads TGCGCCAGCAGCCAAGTGGGGGCAGGTGGCTACACCTTC.

The sample holds a few counts of this clone. V and J are TRBV5-6 and TRBJ2-3; D might be TRBD1 (6 bases). The germline V gene has CDR1 SGHDT and CDR2 YYEEEE. CDR3 length equals 16 residues. Between the trimmed V and J ends, which lost 4 bases and 0 bases, there was a span of 15 bases. CDR3 region: CASSQRGTLSTDTQYF. The CDR3 bases are TGTGCCAGCAGCCAAAGAGGGACACTTAGCACAGATACGCAGTATTTT. The variable domain in full, completed from reference TRBV5-6 and TRBJ2-3, reads DAGVTQSPTHLIKTRGQQVTLRCSPKSGHDTVSWYQQALGQGPQFIFQYYEEEERQRGNFPDRFSGHQFPNYSSELNVNALLLGDSALYLCASSQRGTLSTDTQYFGPGTRLTVL.

The CDR3 DNA follows: TGTGCCAGCAGGTTCAGTGTGGTCACCGGGGAGCTGTTTTTT. Protein: CASRFSVVTGELFF. V gene TRBV27 combines with J gene TRBJ2-2; unclear D gene. Germline V gene data show CDR1 as MNHEY and CDR2 as SMNVEV (reference sequence). The V end was cut by 6 bases, the J end by 4 bases, with 12 bases between. The CDR3 consists of 14 residues.

V is TRBV5-4 and J is TRBJ2-5; 9 bases match TRBD2. From germline, CDR1 is SGHNT and CDR2 YYREEE (reference sequence). Losses at the gene ends were 3 bases for V and 2 bases for J; bases not matched to a gene: 8. The CDR3 consists of 16 residues. CDR3 in amino acids: CASSSGTSRIQETQYF. DNA for the CDR3: TGTGCCAGCAGCTCCGGGACTAGCAGAATACAAGAGACCCAGTACTTC.

The chain has TRBV6-5 and TRBJ2-2, with 8 bases lining up with TRBD2. Germline CDR1 and CDR2: MNHEY and SVGAGI. Trimming cost V 6 bases and J 9 bases; bases outside gene matches: 9. The CDR3 spans 14 residues. Here the CDR3 DNA reads TGTGCCAGCAGACGTTTGCGGGAGGCCCGGGAGCTGTTTTTT. Translation gives CASRRLREARELFF.

V is TRBV25-1 and J is TRBJ2-7, with D tentatively TRBD1 (5 bases). Germline V gives CDR1 MGHDK, CDR2 SYGVNS. Trimming pared 6 bases from V and 1 base from J, leaving 13 bases between. The CDR3 contains 14 residues. As DNA, the CDR3 is TGTGCCAGCAGCTTTAAGGGGCAGTCCTACGAGCAGTACGTC. It yields the protein CASSFKGQSYEQYV.

The chain is built from TRBV9 and TRBJ2-1, with D possibly matching TRBD2 (5 bases). V lost 3 bases, J lost 9 bases, and 19 bases lay in between. CDR1 SGDLS and CDR2 YYNGEE come from the germline V gene. CDR3 length: 15 amino acids. Written as DNA, the CDR3 is TGTGCCAGCAGCGCTGGGAATATAGCGACGGGTGAGCAGTTCTTC. It encodes CASSAGNIATGEQFF.

This chain joins TRBV7-9 and TRBJ2-3; D remains ambiguous. The ends were cut back, 5 bases at V and 3 bases at J, with 6 bases in the middle. Per germline, CDR1 SEHNR and CDR2 FQNEAQ (reference sequence). This CDR3 contains 12 residues. As DNA, the CDR3 is TGTGCCAGCAGCCGTGAGACAGATACGCAGTATTTT. Amino acid sequence: CASSRETDTQYF.

The chain has TRBV7-9 and TRBJ1-2, with a weak D call TRBD1 (6 bases). Trimming cost V 4 bases and J 6 bases, with 15 bases left between them. CDR1 and CDR2 (germline): SEHNR, FQNEAQ (reference sequence). The CDR3 is 14 residues long. CDR3 DNA: TGTGCCAGCAGCTCCACAGGGACACCAGATGGCTACACCTTC. Translation gives CASSSTGTPDGYTF.

The rearrangement links TRBV2 to TRBJ1-5, with unresolved D. Germline V gene lookup returns CDR1 SNHLY and CDR2 FYNNEI. This CDR3 is built from 14 residues. V lost 6 bases and J 0 bases, leaving 9 bases between the germline ends. DNA of the CDR3: TGTGCCAGCAGCTCCACAAATAGCAATCAGCCCCAGCATTTT. Protein product: CASSSTNSNQPQHF. Complete variable domain (other parts from reference TRBV2 and TRBJ1-5): EPEVTQTPSHQVTQMGQEVILRCVPISNHLYFYWYRQILGQKVEFLVSFYNNEISEKSEIFDDQFSVERPDGSNFTLKIRSTKLEDSAMYFCASSSTNSNQPQHFGDGTRLSIL.

The V and J genes are TRBV2 and TRBJ1-4; D gene ambiguous. Germline CDR1 and CDR2: SNHLY and FYNNEI. The CDR3 spans 15 residues. Trimming left V 2 bases short and J 7 bases short, with 14 bases between. The CDR3 here is CASSESWLGGEKLFF. Written as DNA, the CDR3 is TGTGCCAGCAGTGAATCATGGCTTGGTGGTGAAAAACTGTTTTTT.

This chain's CDR3 is CASSPPGQSYSPLHF. The CDR3 DNA is TGTGCCAGCAGTCCGCCGGGACAGAGCTATTCACCCCTCCACTTT. The chain recombines TRBV28 with TRBJ1-6; 7 bases agree with TRBD1. CDR1 and CDR2 (germline): MDHEN, SYDVKM. This CDR3 is built from 15 residues. Losses at the gene ends were 5 bases for V and 8 bases for J; bases not matched to a gene: 9. The full variable domain, rest sourced from reference TRBV28 and TRBJ1-6, is DVKVTQSSRYLVKRTGEKVFLECVQDMDHENMFWYRQDPGLGLRLIYFSYDVKMKEKGDIPEGYSVSREKKERFSLILESASTNQTSMYLCASSPPGQSYSPLHFGNGTRLTVT.

This rearrangement joins TRBV7-2 to TRBJ1-4, with D possibly TRBD1 on 5 matching bases. V lost 2 bases to trimming and J lost 8 bases, with 15 bases between them. This CDR3 contains 15 residues. CDR1 SGHTA and CDR2 FQGNSA come from the germline V gene. CDR3 sequence reads: CASSLMAGNDEKLFF. Written as DNA, the CDR3 is TGTGCCAGCAGCTTAATGGCAGGGAATGACGAAAAACTGTTTTTT.

The DNA for the CDR3 is TGTGCCATCAGTGAGCGCACAGGGAATGTGGGTTCACCCCTCCACTTT. Its translation: CAISERTGNVGSPLHF. The chain is built from TRBV10-3 and TRBJ1-6, with D tentatively TRBD1 (6 bases). The CDR3 covers 16 residues. V lost 2 bases and J 9 bases, leaving 17 bases between the germline ends. Germline V gives CDR1 ENHRY, CDR2 SYGVKD.

This chain connects TRBV30 to TRBJ1-1; D unresolved. CDR1 and CDR2 (germline): GTSNPN, SVGIG (reference sequence). The CDR3 is 11 residues long. Deletions cut 5 bases from V and 5 bases from J, with 9 bases between. CDR3 amino acids: CAWGSATEAFF. CDR3 DNA: TGTGCCTGGGGGAGTGCGACTGAAGCTTTCTTT.